This T cell receptor beta chain was recorded in a study of metastatic and nonmetastatic thyroid tumors. Study-wide background: Across blood and tumor or nodule tissue, repertoires from malignant and benign thyroid patients were compared with one another.

CDR3 length: 17 amino acids. Per the germline V gene, CDR1 is LGHDT and CDR2 is YNNKEL (reference sequence). V gave up 1 base and J gave up 3 bases, with 18 bases separating them. In the original processing: Clinicopathological groups of papillary thyroid cancer showed CDR3 differences that were used to build a distant-metastasis classifier. TCRdb recomputed clones from the PCR reads via MiXCR. These V and J calls rely on TCRdb rather than the paper's analysis. Of tens of thousands of clones listed, roughly a quarter are singletons. Patients were all untreated before their thyroid surgery. This clone was seen many times.

This chain links TRBV3-1 with TRBJ2-5, with D perhaps matching TRBD2 (6 bases). This TCR came from a female donor with papillary thyroid cancer or a benign thyroid nodule (not recorded which). Some clones in this sample may be carry-over from other donors' samples. The sequencing sample was made of blood. The chain's CDR3 is CASSQALTRRGEETQYF. CDR3 sequence (DNA): TGTGCCAGCAGCCAAGCTCTGACTCGGCGGGGAGAAGAGACCCAGTACTTC.